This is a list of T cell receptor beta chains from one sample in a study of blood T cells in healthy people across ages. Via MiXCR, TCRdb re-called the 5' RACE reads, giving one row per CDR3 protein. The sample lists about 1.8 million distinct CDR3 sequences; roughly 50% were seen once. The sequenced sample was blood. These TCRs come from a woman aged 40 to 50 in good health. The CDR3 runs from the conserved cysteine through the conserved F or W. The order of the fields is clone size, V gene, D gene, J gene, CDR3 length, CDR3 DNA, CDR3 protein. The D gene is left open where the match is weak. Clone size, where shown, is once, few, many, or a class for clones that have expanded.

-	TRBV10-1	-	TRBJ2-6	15	TGCGCCAGCAGTGGGGAGTTCTCTGGGGCCAACGTCCTGACTTTC	CASSGEFSGANVLTF
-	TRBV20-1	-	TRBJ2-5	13	TGCAGTGCTAGCCTGGTAGCGAGCGCTACCCAGTACTTC	CSASLVASATQYF
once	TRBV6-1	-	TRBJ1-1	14	TGTGCCAGCAGTGAAAATAGGGGCACGACTGAAGCTTTCTTT	CASSENRGTTEAFF
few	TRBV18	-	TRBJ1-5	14	TGTGCCAGCTCACCTGGACATCTCAATCAGCCCCAGCATTTT	CASSPGHLNQPQHF
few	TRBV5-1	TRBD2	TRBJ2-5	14	TGCGCCAGCAGCTTTTCTAGCGGGGTGGAGACCCAGTACTTC	CASSFSSGVETQYF
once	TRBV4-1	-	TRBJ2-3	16	TGCGCCAGCAGCCAAACTGAGGGGGGGTTCACAGATACGCAGTATTTT	CASSQTEGGFTDTQYF
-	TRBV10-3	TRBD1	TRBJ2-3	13	TGTGTCATCAAGCAGGGGGAGACAGATACGCAGTATTTT	CVIKQGETDTQYF
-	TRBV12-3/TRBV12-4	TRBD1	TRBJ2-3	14	TGTGCCAGCCCTCCAAGACAGGGCGCAGATGCGCAGTATTTT	CASPPRQGADAQYF
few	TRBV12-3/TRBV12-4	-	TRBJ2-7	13	TGTGCCAGCAGCAACGGACGGGCCTACGAGCAGTACTTC	CASSNGRAYEQYF
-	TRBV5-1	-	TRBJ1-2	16	TGCGCCAGCAGCTTGTCTACGGGGCGCGCCAACTATGGCTACACCTTC	CASSLSTGRANYGYTF
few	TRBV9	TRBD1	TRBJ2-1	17	TGTGCCAGCAGCGTAGGGGGCTACGACAGGGGTGGCAATGAGCAGTTCTTC	CASSVGGYDRGGNEQFF
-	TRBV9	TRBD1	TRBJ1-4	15	TGTGCCAGCAGCACGAGGACAGGGGGAGGCGAAAAACTGTTTTTT	CASSTRTGGGEKLFF
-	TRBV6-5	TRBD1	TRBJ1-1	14	TGTGCCAGCAGTTGGGGACAGGGGTTGACTGAAGCTTTCTTT	CASSWGQGLTEAFF
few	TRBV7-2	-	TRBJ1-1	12	TGTGCCAGCAGCTTAGCTACGGGGGAAGCTTTCTTT	CASSLATGEAFF
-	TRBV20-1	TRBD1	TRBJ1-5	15	TGCAGTGCCCCGGATGGGACAGGGGCCAATCAGCCCCAGCATTTT	CSAPDGTGANQPQHF
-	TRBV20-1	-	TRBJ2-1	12	TGCAGTGCTAGCTCCGGCGGAGAGACCCAGTTCTTC	CSASSGGETQFF
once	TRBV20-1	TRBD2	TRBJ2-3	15	TGCAGTGCTCCAGTGGTAGCGGGGGGTTCAGATACGCAGTATTTT	CSAPVVAGGSDTQYF
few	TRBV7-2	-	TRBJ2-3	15	TGTGCCAGCAGCTTAGAGATCCTGAGCACAGATACGCAGTATTTT	CASSLEILSTDTQYF
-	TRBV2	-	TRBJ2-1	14	TGTGCCAGCATTAAAGTAGACCGAAACAATGAGCAGTTCTTC	CASIKVDRNNEQFF
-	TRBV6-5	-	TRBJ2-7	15	TGTGCCAGCAGGGTCGACGGCCTAGCTGTTTACGAGCAGTACTTC	CASRVDGLAVYEQYF
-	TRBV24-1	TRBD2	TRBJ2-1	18	TGTGCCACCAGTGATTTGCCCGATATAGCGGGGGGCCACAATGAGCAGTTCTTC	CATSDLPDIAGGHNEQFF
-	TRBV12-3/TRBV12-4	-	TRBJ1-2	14	TGTGCCAGCAGTCCTACCCAGGGGTTCTATGGCTACACCTTC	CASSPTQGFYGYTF
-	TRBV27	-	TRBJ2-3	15	TGTGCCAGCAGTTTACAGCGGCCGCCCACAGATACGCAGTATTTT	CASSLQRPPTDTQYF
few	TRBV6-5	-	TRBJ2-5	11	TGTGCCAGCCTAGGGGCAGAGACCCAGTACTTC	CASLGAETQYF
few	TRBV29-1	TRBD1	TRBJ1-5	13	TGCAGCGTGACAGGGGGCGCGGGTCAGCCCCAGCATTTT	CSVTGGAGQPQHF